One and the same sample provided the 28 T cell receptor beta chains below, sequenced in a study of T cell responses to AZD1222 COVID-19 vaccine. Some clones are missing from TCRdb's copy, which holds only in-frame ones; the method was immunoSEQ multiplex PCR. The sample yields approximately 80,000 clones, 70% to 90% seen once. The sequences come from peripheral blood, collected 28 days after the second AZD1222 dose. These receptors all stem from an adult who received the AZD1222 COVID-19 vaccine.

The chain links TRBV4-3 to TRBJ2-2; 7 bases are shared with TRBD1. V was clipped by 1 base and J by 0 bases; unmatched bases: 2. This CDR3 has 16 residues. In germline, CDR1 is LGHNA, CDR2 YSLEER. The CDR3 here is CASSQGGQPNTGELFF. The CDR3 DNA follows: TGCGCCAGCAGCCAAGGGGGACAGCCGAACACCGGGGAGCTGTTTTTT.

The chain has TRBV21-1 and TRBJ2-7; the D segment call TRBD2 is taken from the table without a DNA check. TRBV21-1 is described as a pseudogene. CDR3 length: 15 amino acids. This chain's CDR3 is CASSKIAGEIYEQYV. CDR3 coding DNA: TGTGCCAGCAGCAAAATAGCGGGGGAGATCTACGAGCAGTACGTC.

The chain joins TRBV5-6 to TRBJ1-3; TRBD1 aligns across 9 bases. Per the germline V gene, CDR1 is SGHDT and CDR2 is YYEEEE. J was trimmed by 2 bases and V by 4 bases; bases with no gene match: 4. The CDR3 has 15 amino acids. The CDR3 here is CASSGRTGAGNTIYF. The CDR3 DNA reads TGTGCCAGCAGCGGAAGGACAGGGGCTGGAAACACCATATATTTT.

This clone was detected many times. The rearrangement uses TRBV24-1 and TRBJ2-1; tentatively, D is TRBD1 (6 bases). The CDR3 length is 14 residues. V shed 3 bases and J shed 5 bases, with 10 bases lying between them. Germline lookup yields CDR1 KGHDR and CDR2 SFDVKD. CDR3 protein: CATSDPGQHNEQFF. DNA of the CDR3: TGTGCCACCAGTGATCCGGGACAACACAATGAGCAGTTCTTC.

V and J are TRBV19 and TRBJ2-2; the D is unclear. CDR1 is LNHDA and CDR2 is SQIVND in the germline V gene (reference sequence). The CDR3 spans 13 residues. The V and J ends lost 3 bases and 6 bases respectively, with 8 bases between them. Here the CDR3 DNA reads TGTGCCAGTAGTATTTTCCAGCCCGGGGAGCTGTTTTTT. Translated, it gives CASSIFQPGELFF.

V usage is TRBV5-4 and J usage is TRBJ1-2, with D tentatively TRBD1 (6 bases). The V and J ends lost 0 bases and 8 bases respectively, with 11 bases between them. Germline assignment: CDR1 SGHNT and CDR2 YYREEE (reference sequence). The CDR3 loop spans 13 amino acids. The CDR3: CASSLGGAGGYTF. Written as DNA, the CDR3 is TGTGCCAGCAGCTTGGGGGGGGCGGGGGGCTACACCTTC.

The chain links TRBV12-5 to TRBJ2-2, with D possibly TRBD1 on 6 matching bases. CDR1 is LGHNT and CDR2 is FRNRAP in the germline V gene. The CDR3 loop spans 15 amino acids. The germline V and J ends were trimmed by 1 base and 6 bases, with 12 bases remaining between them. CDR3 sequence (DNA): TGTGCTAGTGGTTTGGGACAGGTGAAGGCCGGGGAGCTGTTTTTT. This encodes CASGLGQVKAGELFF.

The genes are TRBV11-3 and TRBJ1-3; 7 bases are a match to TRBD1. V shed 5 bases and J 0 bases; nucleotides not matched to a gene: 7. The CDR3 runs to 16 residues. Per the germline V gene, CDR1 is SGHNT and CDR2 is YENEEA. The CDR3 nucleotides are TGTGCCAGCAGCATGGGACAGTCGTTCTCTGGAAACACCATATATTTT. It codes for CASSMGQSFSGNTIYF.

This sequence joins TRBV5-5 and TRBJ2-1; perhaps TRBD1 as D (6 bases). Germline-derived CDR1 and CDR2 are SGHKS and YYEKEE (reference sequence). The CDR3 spans 16 residues. Trimming stripped 0 bases from V and 9 bases from J, with 19 bases between. The CDR3, as DNA: TGTGCCAGCAGCTTGGAATGGGACAATGCGGTCTTTGAGCAGTTCTTC. This sequence encodes CASSLEWDNAVFEQFF.

This chain links TRBV5-1 with TRBJ2-1; D tentatively reads TRBD1 or TRBD2 (5 bases each). Per the germline V gene, CDR1 is SGHRS and CDR2 is YFSETQ. The CDR3 has 13 amino acids. The V and J ends lost 6 bases and 9 bases respectively, with 16 bases between them. The CDR3 here is CASTAGAGTEQFF. In nucleotides, the CDR3 is TGCGCCAGCACCGCCGGGGCAGGTACTGAGCAGTTCTTC.

The rearrangement joins TRBV14 to TRBJ2-7, with D unresolved. Trimming took off 2 bases at V and 7 bases at J, with 15 bases between the two ends. Germline CDR1 and CDR2: SGHDN and FVKESK. CDR3 length: 14 residues. The CDR3 loop is CASSQQALHSEQYF. Here the CDR3 DNA reads TGTGCCAGCAGCCAACAGGCCCTACATTCGGAGCAGTACTTC.

The genes are TRBV7-9 and TRBJ2-7, with 15 bases matching TRBD2. The CDR3 loop spans 17 amino acids. Germline CDR1 reads SEHNR; CDR2 reads FQNEAQ (reference sequence). The V and J ends lost 5 bases and 6 bases, in that order; junction bases with no gene match: 11. This CDR3 is CASSAGLAGGPTVEQYF. CDR3 DNA: TGTGCCAGCAGCGCCGGACTAGCGGGAGGGCCTACTGTCGAGCAGTACTTC.

The gene calls are TRBV11-2 and TRBJ2-7, with 7 positions matching TRBD1. Losses at the gene ends were 5 bases for V and 1 base for J; bases not matched to a gene: 8. The CDR3 is 15 residues long. CDR1 SGHAT and CDR2 FQNNGV come from the germline V gene. CDR3 sequence reads: CASSGDRGRSYEQYF. In DNA, the CDR3 is TGTGCCAGCAGCGGGGACAGAGGGAGATCCTACGAGCAGTACTTC.

The chain combines TRBV27 with TRBJ2-1, with 16 bases identical to TRBD2. The CDR3 consists of 17 residues. V shed 10 bases and J 8 bases; nucleotides not matched to a gene: 14. The germline V gene encodes CDR1 MNHEY and CDR2 SMNVEV (reference sequence). The CDR3 DNA reads as TGTGCCACGTCCGGGACTAGCGGGAGGGCCGGGAGGTATGAGCAGTTCTTC. The encoded protein is CATSGTSGRAGRYEQFF.

This rearrangement joins TRBV11-3 to TRBJ2-4; 8 bases agree with TRBD2. Per germline, CDR1 SGHNT and CDR2 YENEEA. CDR3 length: 19 amino acids. After removal of 4 bases from V and 5 bases from J, the junction contained 19 bases not matched to a gene. CDR3 in DNA: TGTGCCAGCAGCTCCAGAGGAGAGCGGGGGCCGGACCGACAAAACATTCAGTACTTC. It encodes CASSSRGERGPDRQNIQYF.

This clone was observed many times. J is TRBJ2-3 and V is TRBV11-3, with D tentatively TRBD2 (6 bases). CDR1 and CDR2 (germline): SGHNT, YENEEA. This CDR3 is built from 16 residues. Trimming pared 4 bases from V and 2 bases from J, leaving 16 bases between. Written as DNA, the CDR3 is TGTGCCAGCAGCTGGGGGACTCGCGGGGACACAGATACGCAGTATTTT. This codes for CASSWGTRGDTDTQYF. Full variable domain (missing parts from reference TRBV11-3 and TRBJ2-3): EAGVVQSPRYKIIEKKQPVAFWCNPISGHNTLYWYLQNLGQGPELLIRYENEEAVDDSQLPKDRFSAERLKGVDSTLKIQPAELGDSAVYLCASSWGTRGDTDTQYFGPGTRLTVL.

CDR3 amino acids: CASSYSSYSENTEAFF. CDR3 nucleotide sequence: TGTGCCAGCAGTTACTCATCCTACTCAGAGAACACTGAAGCTTTCTTT. This sequence joins TRBV6-5 and TRBJ1-1; D gene uncertain. Germline V lookup: CDR1 MNHEY, CDR2 SVGAGI. Trimming took off 0 bases at V and 1 base at J, with 12 bases between the two ends. This CDR3 is 16 amino acids long.

The CDR3 region is CASSLRMTDSNQPQHF. The CDR3, as DNA: TGTGCCAGCAGCTTGAGGATGACGGATAGCAATCAGCCCCAGCATTTT. This rearrangement joins TRBV27 to TRBJ1-5, with unresolved D. The germline V gene has CDR1 MNHEY and CDR2 SMNVEV (reference sequence). This CDR3 comprises 16 residues. Trimming took 6 bases from V and 0 from J, leaving 15 bases between them.

This clone was found once. The chain combines TRBV27 with TRBJ2-1; 7 bases align to TRBD2. The trim removed 4 bases at V and 8 bases at J, leaving 2 bases unmatched. CDR1 and CDR2 from the germline V gene are MNHEY and SMNVEV (reference sequence). CDR3 length: 12 residues. Here the CDR3 reads CASSWTRDEQFF. The CDR3 coding sequence is TGTGCCAGCAGTTGGACTAGAGATGAGCAGTTCTTC.

V is TRBV28 and J is TRBJ1-1; D not certain. This CDR3 has 16 amino acids. Trimming took 5 bases from V and 0 from J, leaving 16 bases between them. Germline V gene lookup returns CDR1 MDHEN and CDR2 SYDVKM. CDR3 nucleotide sequence: TGTGCCAGCAGTCCCTTTGACGCCCAAATGAACACTGAAGCTTTCTTT. This encodes CASSPFDAQMNTEAFF.

The chain employs TRBV7-2 and TRBJ1-1; maybe TRBD1 (5 bases). The CDR3 contains 13 residues. Per germline, CDR1 SGHTA and CDR2 FQGNSA. Trimming removed 3 bases at V and 5 bases at J, with 10 bases between. For the CDR3, the DNA is TGTGCCAGCAGCTTTGGGGAGGGGACTGAAGCTTTCTTT. Encoded protein: CASSFGEGTEAFF. The full variable domain, its missing parts supplied by reference TRBV7-2 and TRBJ1-1, is GAGVSQSPSNKVTEKGKDVELRCDPISGHTALYWYRQSLGQGLEFLIYFQGNSAPDKSGLPSDRFSAERTGGSVSTLTIQRTQQEDSAVYLCASSFGEGTEAFFGQGTRLTVV.

The chain combines TRBV11-3 with TRBJ1-4; 9 positions agree with TRBD1. CDR3 length: 15 residues. CDR1 is SGHNT and CDR2 is YENEEA in the germline V gene. V was clipped by 1 base and J by 8 bases; unmatched bases: 5. The CDR3 sequence: CASSLGDREGEKLFF. The CDR3, as DNA: TGTGCCAGCAGCTTAGGGGACAGGGAAGGAGAAAAACTGTTTTTT. The whole variable domain, remainder taken from reference TRBV11-3 and TRBJ1-4, is EAGVVQSPRYKIIEKKQPVAFWCNPISGHNTLYWYLQNLGQGPELLIRYENEEAVDDSQLPKDRFSAERLKGVDSTLKIQPAELGDSAVYLCASSLGDREGEKLFFGSGTQLSVL.

This chain joins TRBV7-9 and TRBJ1-2, with D unresolved. Germline V CDR1 and CDR2: SEHNR, FQNEAQ (reference sequence). The V end lost 1 base, the J end lost 2 bases, and 8 bases lay between the germline ends. The CDR3 spans 14 residues. The CDR3: CASSLGLTNYGYTF. The CDR3, as DNA: TGTGCCAGCAGCTTAGGACTGACGAACTATGGCTACACCTTC.

This chain links TRBV21-1 with TRBJ2-7; the D call TRBD1 from the table was never checked on the DNA. TRBV21-1 counts as a pseudogene. The CDR3 length is 15 residues. CDR3: CASSNYPGTTYEQYV. In nucleotides, the CDR3 is TGTGCCAGCAGCAATTATCCAGGTACAACCTACGAGCAGTACGTC.

The J gene is TRBJ2-3, the V gene TRBV18, with D unclear. Trimming removed 3 bases from V and 0 bases from J, with 16 bases in between. The CDR3 length is 17 residues. The germline CDR1 and CDR2 sequences are KGHSH and LQKENI. This CDR3 is CASSPSAGPPSTDTQYF. The CDR3 DNA reads as TGTGCCAGCTCACCCTCGGCAGGCCCCCCTAGCACAGATACGCAGTATTTT. Complete variable domain (other parts from reference TRBV18 and TRBJ2-3): NAGVMQNPRHLVRRRGQEARLRCSPMKGHSHVYWYRQLPEEGLKFMVYLQKENIIDESGMPKERFSAEFPKEGPSILRIQQVVRGDSAAYFCASSPSAGPPSTDTQYFGPGTRLTVL.

V usage is TRBV6-5 and J usage is TRBJ2-7; 9 positions agree with TRBD2. The CDR3 length is 11 residues. The junction had 3 bases not matched to a gene; V was cut back by 8 bases and J by 7 bases. Germline V CDR1 and CDR2: MNHEY, SVGAGI. CDR3 sequence (DNA): TGTGCCAGCGACCTAGCGGGAGAGCAGTACTTC. Encoded protein: CASDLAGEQYF.

On this clone: This sample also contains other DNA sequences that code for the same CDR3. This chain connects TRBV9 to TRBJ1-1; maybe TRBD1 (5 bases). With 0 bases removed from V and 1 base from J, the gap between germline ends came to 7 bases. Germline V gene data show CDR1 as SGDLS and CDR2 as YYNGEE. The CDR3 is made up of 14 amino acids. The CDR3 region is CASSVGGTNTEAFF. The CDR3 DNA reads TGTGCCAGCAGCGTAGGAGGGACGAACACTGAAGCTTTCTTT. The full variable domain, in which reference TRBV9 and TRBJ1-1 provide the parts outside the CDR3, is DSGVTQTPKHLITATGQRVTLRCSPRSGDLSVYWYQQSLDQGLQFLIQYYNGEERAKGNILERFSAQQFPDLHSELNLSSLELGDSALYFCASSVGGTNTEAFFGQGTRLTVV.

This rearrangement joins TRBV6-5 to TRBJ1-2; tentatively, D is TRBD1 (6 bases). Germline assignment: CDR1 MNHEY and CDR2 SVGAGI. CDR3 length equals 12 residues. V shed 10 bases and J shed 9 bases, with 18 bases lying between them. The CDR3 is CATGIGGGSYTF. CDR3 in DNA: TGTGCCACCGGGATAGGGGGGGGTAGCTACACCTTC.